This T cell receptor beta chain was sequenced for a study of tumor-infiltrating lymphocytes in localized non-small cell lung cancer. Libraries were prepared by immunoSEQ multiplex PCR; TCRdb keeps only in-frame clonotypes and omits some of them. Of 4,000 to 5,500 clones in the sample, about 70% are singletons; the top ten hold roughly three fifths. This CDR3 has 13 amino acids. V lost 7 bases to trimming and J lost 9 bases; unmatched junction nucleotides: 8. Germline V gene lookup returns CDR1 SNHLY and CDR2 FYNNEI. This clone was found once. The TCR was taken from a human donor with non-small cell lung cancer. The chain is built from TRBV2 and TRBJ2-1; 8 bases agree with TRBD1. The sequenced sample consisted of lung tumor tissue. CDR3 region: CASKGQGPSEQFF. The CDR3 DNA follows: TGTGCCAGCAAAGGACAGGGCCCGTCTGAGCAGTTCTTC.